This T cell receptor (beta chain) was recorded in a study of shared clonotypes between healthy human individuals. Study information: Three plates were used per donor for CD4 naive, three for CD4 memory, two for CD8 naive and one for CD8 memory.

The CDR3 runs to 14 residues. V gave up 6 bases and J gave up 4 bases; unmatched junction bases: 6. Germline V gives CDR1 MDHEN, CDR2 SYDVKM. Data came from immunoSEQ multiplex PCR; TCRdb stores just in-frame clones and leaves some out. Of roughly 2 million clones in the sample, 85% to 95% are singletons; the top ten hold 0.1% to 0.15%. Points from the study as a whole: Non-shared clonotypes had lower generation probabilities than clonotypes shared by all four sorted-subset donors. Generally, naive subsets came out with larger estimated richness than memory subsets. Naive CD4 clonotypes overlapped across several donors at approximately 5%.

About this clone: The antigen remains undetermined.

The specimen was naive CD4+ T cells sorted from blood. This sample's subset: CD45RA+ positively selected. The chain couples TRBV28 to TRBJ1-3, with 7 nucleotides matching TRBD1. This clonotype was sampled from a man younger than 35 in good health. CDR3 nucleotide sequence: TGTGCCAGCAGCCCCCAGGGGGTCGGAAACACCATATATTTT. The encoded protein is CASSPQGVGNTIYF.